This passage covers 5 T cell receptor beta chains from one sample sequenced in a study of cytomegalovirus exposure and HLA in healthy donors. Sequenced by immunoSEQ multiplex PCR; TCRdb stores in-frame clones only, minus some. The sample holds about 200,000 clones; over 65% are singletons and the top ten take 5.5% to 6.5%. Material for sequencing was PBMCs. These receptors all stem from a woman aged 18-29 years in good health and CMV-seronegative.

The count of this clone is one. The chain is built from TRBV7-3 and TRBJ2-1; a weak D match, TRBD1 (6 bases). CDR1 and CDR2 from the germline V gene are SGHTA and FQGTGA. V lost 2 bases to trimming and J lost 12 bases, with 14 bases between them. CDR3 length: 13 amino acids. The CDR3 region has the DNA TGTGCCAGCAGCTTAGGGGACAACCGATCGCAGTTCTTC. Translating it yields CASSLGDNRSQFF.

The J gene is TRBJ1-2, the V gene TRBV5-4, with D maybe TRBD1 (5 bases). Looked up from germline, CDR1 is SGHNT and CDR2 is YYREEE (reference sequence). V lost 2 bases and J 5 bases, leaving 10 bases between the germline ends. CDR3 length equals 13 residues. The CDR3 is CASSLGTEYGYTF. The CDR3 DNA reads TGTGCCAGCAGCTTAGGGACGGAGTATGGCTACACCTTC.

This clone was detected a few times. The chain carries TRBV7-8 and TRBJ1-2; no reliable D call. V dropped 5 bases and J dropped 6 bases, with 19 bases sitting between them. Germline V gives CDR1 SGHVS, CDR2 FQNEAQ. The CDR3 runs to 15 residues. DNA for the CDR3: TGTGCCAGCAGCCTCTCCCGGGAGGGTATACATGGCTACACCTTC. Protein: CASSLSREGIHGYTF.

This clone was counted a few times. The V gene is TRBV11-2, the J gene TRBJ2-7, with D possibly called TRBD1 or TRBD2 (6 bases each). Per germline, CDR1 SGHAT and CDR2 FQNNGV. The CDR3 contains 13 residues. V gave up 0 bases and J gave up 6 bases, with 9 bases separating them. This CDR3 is CASSLEKGGEQYF. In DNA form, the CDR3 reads TGTGCCAGCAGCTTAGAGAAGGGGGGCGAGCAGTACTTC.

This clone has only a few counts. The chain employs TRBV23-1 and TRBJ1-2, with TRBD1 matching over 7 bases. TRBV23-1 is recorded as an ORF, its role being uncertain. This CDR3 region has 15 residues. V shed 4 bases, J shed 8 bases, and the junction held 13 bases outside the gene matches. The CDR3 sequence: CASSPPRRGRRGYTF. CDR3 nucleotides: TGCGCCAGCAGTCCCCCACGAAGGGGGCGCAGGGGCTACACCTTC.